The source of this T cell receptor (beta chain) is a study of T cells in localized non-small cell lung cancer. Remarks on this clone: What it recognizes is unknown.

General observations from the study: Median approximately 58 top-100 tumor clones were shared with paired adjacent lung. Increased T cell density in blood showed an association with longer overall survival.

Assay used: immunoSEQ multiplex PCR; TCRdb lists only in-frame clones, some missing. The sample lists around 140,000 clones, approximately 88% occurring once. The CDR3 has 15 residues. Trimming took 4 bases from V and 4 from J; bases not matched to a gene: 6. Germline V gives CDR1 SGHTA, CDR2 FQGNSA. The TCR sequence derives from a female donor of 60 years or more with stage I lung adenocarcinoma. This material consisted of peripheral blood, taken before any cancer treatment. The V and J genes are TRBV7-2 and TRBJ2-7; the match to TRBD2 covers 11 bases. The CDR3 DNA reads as TGTGCCAGCAGCTCGACTAGCGGGAAGGTTTACGAGCAGTACTTC. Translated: CASSSTSGKVYEQYF. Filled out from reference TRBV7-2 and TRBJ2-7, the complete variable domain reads GAGVSQSPSNKVTEKGKDVELRCDPISGHTALYWYRQSLGQGLEFLIYFQGNSAPDKSGLPSDRFSAERTGGSVSTLTIQRTQQEDSAVYLCASSSTSGKVYEQYFGPGTRLTVT.